This entry features one TCR beta chain sequence. These data belong to a study of shared T cell receptors in the human thymus. Only in-frame clones appear in the TCRdb table, and some are missing; sequencing was by immunoSEQ multiplex PCR. The table records some 700,000 clones, approximately 83% of them present only once. The germline V and J ends were trimmed by 1 base and 5 bases, with 11 bases remaining between them. The CDR3 extends over 14 amino acids. Germline V lookup: CDR1 MNHNS, CDR2 SASEGT. A further study also used this sample, focusing on human thymus T cells. From that report: Finnish infants who were healthy and having corrective surgery for congenital heart defects made up the donors. The thymus tissue came from resections taken during corrective heart surgery.

Sequencing input: thymocytes. The receptor was isolated from a girl under three years old with a congenital heart defect. This chain connects TRBV6-1 to TRBJ1-1, with a possible D match to TRBD1 (5 bases). The CDR3 bases are TGTGCCAGCAGTGAAGTTGGGGCAGGTACTGAAGCTTTCTTT. Translation gives CASSEVGAGTEAFF.